This entry lists 21 T cell receptor beta chains sequenced from one sample in a study of blood T cell repertoires in COVID-19. Generated by immunoSEQ multiplex PCR, the TCRdb table keeps only in-frame clones and is missing some. The data hold 200,000 to 250,000 clones, with around nine tenths observed a single time. The sequenced material came from PBMCs or T cells enriched from blood (not recorded which). These receptors were obtained from a man aged 25-45 years who had recovered from COVID-19.

This clone occurred a few times. The chain links TRBV7-2 to TRBJ1-6; TRBD1 might be the D (6 bases). Germline V CDR1 and CDR2: SGHTA, FQGNSA. The CDR3 sequence is 15 residues long. The V end was cut by 3 bases, the J end by 6 bases, with 12 bases between. The CDR3 DNA sequence: TGTGCCAGCAGCTTCGCAGGGGCTGGTAATTCACCCCTCCACTTT. Amino acid sequence: CASSFAGAGNSPLHF.

This chain uses TRBV25-1 with TRBJ2-5; D possibly corresponds to TRBD2 (5 bases). This CDR3 region has 11 residues. V lost 8 bases, J lost 7 bases, and 11 bases lay in between. Germline V lookup: CDR1 MGHDK, CDR2 SYGVNS. For the CDR3, the DNA is TGTGCCAGCCACGAGGGCTTGACCCAGTACTTC. Protein: CASHEGLTQYF.

CDR3 residues: CASSPPLIAGQGPYEQYF. Written as DNA, the CDR3 is TGTGCCAGCAGTCCCCCCCTTATTGCAGGACAGGGTCCCTACGAGCAGTACTTC. The chain employs TRBV27 and TRBJ2-7; TRBD1 matches at 8 bases. V shed 5 bases and J 2 bases; nucleotides not matched to a gene: 17. CDR1 MNHEY and CDR2 SMNVEV come from the germline V gene (reference sequence). This CDR3 comprises 18 residues.

The genes are TRBV18 and TRBJ2-2; D remains ambiguous. With 3 bases removed from V and 9 bases from J, the gap between germline ends came to 17 bases. Germline V gene lookup returns CDR1 KGHSH and CDR2 LQKENI. CDR3 length: 15 residues. The CDR3 nucleotides read TGTGCCAGCTCACCTTCCCGCCCCGGGTCCTGGGAGCTGTTTTTT. Amino acids: CASSPSRPGSWELFF.

This chain connects TRBV7-2 to TRBJ2-1; D unresolved. Trimming took off 6 bases at V and 3 bases at J, with 12 bases between the two ends. The germline gives CDR1 SGHTA, CDR2 FQGNSA. This CDR3 spans 14 amino acids. In DNA, the CDR3 is TGTGCCAGCAGATTTACTGTAAACTACAATGAGCAGTTCTTC. It encodes CASRFTVNYNEQFF.

V gene TRBV27 combines with J gene TRBJ2-2; no definite D call. Germline V CDR1 and CDR2: MNHEY, SMNVEV (reference sequence). V was shortened by 2 bases and J by 7 bases, with 11 bases between the two germline ends. This CDR3 comprises 14 residues. The CDR3 nucleotides read TGTGCCAGCAGTTTAGTCCGTAGTGGCGGGGAGCTGTTTTTT. This gives the protein CASSLVRSGGELFF.

The V gene is TRBV5-1, the J gene TRBJ2-2, with D tentatively TRBD2 (5 bases). Trimming pared 4 bases from V and 2 bases from J, leaving 12 bases between. Germline V lookup: CDR1 SGHRS, CDR2 YFSETQ. The CDR3 covers 15 residues. The CDR3 region has the DNA TGCGCCAGCAGCGTGGACTTTCTTAACACCGGGGAGCTGTTTTTT. It encodes CASSVDFLNTGELFF.

The chain has TRBV7-2 and TRBJ2-1; 12 bases agree with TRBD2. The CDR3 runs to 14 residues. Germline V lookup: CDR1 SGHTA, CDR2 FQGNSA. V shed 8 bases, J shed 7 bases, and the junction held 6 bases outside the gene matches. The CDR3 bases are TGTGCCAGCCGCCTAGCGGGAGGGGGGAATGAGCAGTTCTTC. This codes for CASRLAGGGNEQFF.

The chain is built from TRBV29-1 and TRBJ1-1; possible D gene TRBD1, 5 bases. Germline loops: CDR1 SQVTM, CDR2 ANQGSEA. Trimming removed 3 bases at V and 1 base at J, with 9 bases between. The CDR3 runs 13 residues. The CDR3 DNA is TGCAGCGTTGACCGGGGGACGAACACTGAAGCTTTCTTT. Protein sequence: CSVDRGTNTEAFF.

With respect to this clone: The junction shows a germline mismatch at one end, possibly a read error. The genes are TRBV7-7 and TRBJ2-2, with 8 nucleotides matching TRBD1. This CDR3 is built from 15 residues. Germline V gives CDR1 SSHAT, CDR2 FNYEAQ (reference sequence). The CDR3: CASTPGQGKAGELFF. The CDR3 nucleotides are TGTGCTAGCACCCCCGGACAGGGAAAAGCCGGGGAGCTGTTTTTT.

V and J are TRBV14 and TRBJ1-2; 7 bases fit TRBD1. This CDR3 has 14 residues. Germline values: CDR1 SGHDN, CDR2 FVKESK. Losses at the gene ends were 6 bases for V and 4 bases for J; bases not matched to a gene: 8. The CDR3 here is CASSRDSNTYGYTF. CDR3 DNA sequence: TGTGCCAGCAGTCGGGACAGCAATACCTATGGCTACACCTTC.

The V call is TRBV7-8, the J call TRBJ2-5, with TRBD2 matching over 13 bases. Germline CDR1 and CDR2: SGHVS and FQNEAQ. V was clipped by 5 bases and J by 0 bases; unmatched bases: 12. The CDR3 contains 19 residues. The CDR3 bases are TGTGCCAGCAGCCCACGACTAGCGGGGGGCCTCGTTCACCAAGAGACCCAGTACTTC. This gives the protein CASSPRLAGGLVHQETQYF. Full variable domain (outside the CDR3, taken from reference TRBV7-8 and TRBJ2-5): GAGVSQSPRYKVAKRGQDVALRCDPISGHVSLFWYQQALGQGPEFLTYFQNEAQLDKSGLPSDRFFAERPEGSVSTLKIQRTQQEDSAVYLCASSPRLAGGLVHQETQYFGPGTRLLVL.

The chain links TRBV30 to TRBJ2-7; the D gene is possibly TRBD2 (6 bases). With 2 bases removed from V and 5 bases from J, the gap between germline ends came to 13 bases. Per germline, CDR1 GTSNPN and CDR2 SVGIG (reference sequence). This CDR3 region has 13 residues. The CDR3, as DNA: TGTGCCTGGAGTTGGGACGGGGGAAACGAGCAGTACTTC. This codes for CAWSWDGGNEQYF.

The gene calls are TRBV27 and TRBJ2-3; 13 bases line up with TRBD2. There are 18 residues in the CDR3. V was clipped by 7 bases and J by 4 bases; unmatched bases: 14. Germline V CDR1 and CDR2: MNHEY, SMNVEV (reference sequence). The DNA of the CDR3 is TGTGCCAGCAACACGACTAGCGGGAGGCCCGCCGGGGCAGATACGCAGTATTTT. The encoded protein is CASNTTSGRPAGADTQYF.

This sequence joins TRBV7-9 and TRBJ1-2; possible D gene TRBD1, 6 bases. V lost 5 bases, J lost 8 bases, and 15 bases lay in between. Germline-derived CDR1 and CDR2 are SEHNR and FQNEAQ (reference sequence). The CDR3 covers 13 residues. CDR3 protein: CASSAGDTLGYTF. CDR3 nucleotide sequence: TGTGCCAGCAGCGCAGGGGACACATTGGGCTACACCTTC. The whole variable domain, remainder taken from reference TRBV7-9 and TRBJ1-2, is DTGVSQNPRHKITKRGQNVTFRCDPISEHNRLYWYRQTLGQGPEFLTYFQNEAQLEKSRLLSDRFSAERPKGSFSTLEIQRTEQGDSAMYLCASSAGDTLGYTFGSGTRLTVV.

This chain uses TRBV3-1 (or the pseudogene TRBV3-2) with TRBJ2-7; 10 nucleotides agree with TRBD1. CDR1 and CDR2 (germline): LGHDT, YNNKEL (reference sequence). This CDR3 comprises 15 residues. The J segment lost 0 bases and the V segment lost 5 bases, leaving 4 bases of the junction unmatched. The CDR3 DNA is TGTGCCAGCAGCTTTCGGACAGGGGGCTCCTACGAGCAGTACTTC. This sequence encodes CASSFRTGGSYEQYF.

This clone occurred once. The chain has TRBV10-3 and TRBJ1-3; possible D gene TRBD1, 5 bases. The germline gives CDR1 ENHRY, CDR2 SYGVKD. This CDR3 spans 13 amino acids. Trimming removed 8 bases from V and 4 bases from J, with 12 bases in between. The CDR3 DNA reads as TGTGCCATCGTGCCGGAGGGGGGAAACACCATATATTTT. Protein: CAIVPEGGNTIYF.

The CDR3 sequence: CASSYPSTGRYEQYF. Written as DNA, the CDR3 is TGTGCCAGCAGTTACCCTTCGACAGGGCGATACGAGCAGTACTTC. The chain uses TRBV6-6 and TRBJ2-7, with 7 bases lining up with TRBD1. Trimming at V came to 2 bases and at J to 4 bases, leaving 8 bases not matched to a gene. Looked up from germline, CDR1 is MNHNY and CDR2 is SVGAGI (reference sequence). The CDR3 has 15 residues.

The chain recombines TRBV18 with TRBJ2-1, with a tentative D call TRBD2 (7 bases). Per the germline V gene, CDR1 is KGHSH and CDR2 is LQKENI. Trimming shortened V by 6 bases and J by 7 bases, and 16 bases separated the two germline ends. This CDR3 region has 14 residues. Written as DNA, the CDR3 is TGTGCCAGCTCCGAGGGAGGGGGAAGGAATGAGCAGTTCTTC. Translating it yields CASSEGGGRNEQFF.

This rearrangement joins TRBV19 to TRBJ2-5; 10 bases agree with TRBD2. V shed 3 bases and J 3 bases; nucleotides not matched to a gene: 10. The germline CDR1 and CDR2 sequences are LNHDA and SQIVND (reference sequence). The CDR3 covers 17 residues. CDR3 residues: CASSIGRSGGRKETQYF. In DNA, the CDR3 is TGTGCCAGTAGTATCGGACGTAGCGGGGGGAGGAAAGAGACCCAGTACTTC.

V is TRBV28 and J is TRBJ1-2; perhaps TRBD1 as D (6 bases). The CDR3 length is 16 residues. The germline V gene encodes CDR1 MDHEN and CDR2 SYDVKM. The V end was cut by 5 bases, the J end by 0 bases, with 16 bases between. This CDR3 is CASSAHWTDTNYGYTF. CDR3 sequence (DNA): TGTGCCAGCAGTGCCCACTGGACAGACACTAACTATGGCTACACCTTC.